The 25 T cell receptor beta chains presented below share a single source sample, sequenced in a study of breast tumors, draining lymph nodes, adjacent tissues. Axillary draining lymph nodes of breast cancer patients supplied the node samples. TCRdb called the multiplex PCR reads again in MiXCR, with one record for every CDR3 protein. The sample holds about 270,000 distinct CDR3 sequences, 30% seen once. Specimen: axillary lymph node tissue. All receptors come from a female donor with breast cancer. Some clones in this sample may be carry-over from other donors' samples.

This clonotype has at least ten counts. V gene TRBV20-1 combines with J gene TRBJ2-1; 7 bases are a match to TRBD2. CDR1 is DFQATT, CDR2 SNEGSKA, per germline (reference sequence). V shed 0 bases and J 0 bases; nucleotides not matched to a gene: 2. The CDR3 length is 15 residues. CDR3: CSARDLADSYNEQFF. CDR3 DNA: TGCAGTGCTAGAGATCTAGCGGACTCCTACAATGAGCAGTTCTTC.

This clonotype was recorded many times. The chain couples TRBV5-1 to TRBJ2-1; TRBD1 aligns across 9 bases. The V segment lost 0 bases and the J segment 10 bases; nucleotides outside the gene matches: 2. The germline V gene encodes CDR1 SGHRS and CDR2 YFSETQ. The CDR3 length is 13 residues. For the CDR3, the DNA is TGCGCCAGCAGCTTGGACAGGGGGCCAGAGCAGTTCTTC. Translating gives CASSLDRGPEQFF. The full variable domain, rest sourced from reference TRBV5-1 and TRBJ2-1, is KAGVTQTPRYLIKTRGQQVTLSCSPISGHRSVSWYQQTPGQGLQFLFEYFSETQRNKGNFPGRFSGRQFSNSRSEMNVSTLELGDSALYLCASSLDRGPEQFFGPGTRLTVL.

Turning to this clonotype: A much larger clone sits a single nucleotide away, making a read error possible. The rearrangement links TRBV6-4 to TRBJ2-5, with D possibly matching TRBD1 (6 bases). The CDR3 length is 13 residues. Germline-derived CDR1 and CDR2 are MRHNA and SNTAGT. Here the CDR3 reads CAGSYYRAETQYF. CDR3 DNA: TGTGCCGGCAGTTACTACAGGGCGGAGACCCAGTACTTC.

This clonotype was seen many times. The chain has TRBV5-1 and TRBJ1-3; no firm D call. This CDR3 has 14 amino acids. Looked up from germline, CDR1 is SGHRS and CDR2 is YFSETQ. The germline V and J ends were trimmed by 4 bases and 2 bases, with 10 bases remaining between them. The CDR3 here is CASSVEPAGNTIYF. CDR3 bases: TGCGCCAGCAGCGTGGAGCCCGCTGGAAACACCATATATTTT.

The chain has TRBV11-3 and TRBJ2-7; 12 bases match TRBD2. The germline V gene encodes CDR1 SGHNT and CDR2 YENEEA. This CDR3 is 14 amino acids long. V shed 4 bases and J 5 bases; nucleotides not matched to a gene: 3. This CDR3 is CASSWGLAGNEQYF. The CDR3, as DNA: TGTGCCAGCAGCTGGGGACTAGCGGGTAACGAGCAGTACTTC.

On this clonotype itself: This could be a read error, since a much larger clone is one nucleotide away. The chain has TRBV20-1 and TRBJ2-5; 8 bases align to TRBD1. From germline, CDR1 is DFQATT and CDR2 SNEGSKA (reference sequence). The CDR3 extends over 13 amino acids. The CDR3 nucleotides read TGCAGTGCTAGAGCAGGGGGCGGCGAGACCCAGTGCTTC. Translation gives CSARAGGGETQCF.

To note about this clonotype: This may come from a read error, since a much larger clone is one base off. The chain's CDR3 is CASSFGGAGVRETQYF. CDR3 coding DNA: TGTGCCAGCAGCTTCGGTGGGGCAGGGGTGCGGGAGACCCAGTACTTC. The chain employs TRBV12-3 or TRBV12-4 and TRBJ2-5, with D maybe TRBD1 (6 bases). The CDR3 spans 16 residues. V was shortened by 6 bases and J by 5 bases, with 22 bases between the two germline ends.

Comments on this clonotype: The CDR3 end shows no conserved phenylalanine or tryptophan, and so a read error is likely. The chain is built from TRBV6-1 and TRBJ1-3; 7 bases are a match to TRBD1. CDR1 MNHNS and CDR2 SASEGT come from the germline V gene. CDR3 size: 14 residues. Unmatched junction bases numbered 4, after V lost 6 bases and J lost 2 bases. The CDR3 DNA reads TGTGCCAGCAGCAGGGACAGTACTGGAAACACCATATATCTT. It encodes CASSRDSTGNTIYL.

This clonotype occurred many times. The chain is built from TRBV12-3 or TRBV12-4 and TRBJ1-6, with a possible D match to TRBD1 (5 bases). The V end lost 6 bases, the J end lost 7 bases, and 13 bases lay between the germline ends. The CDR3 spans 14 residues. CDR3 amino acids: CASRTGTVNSPLHF. DNA of the CDR3: TGTGCCAGCAGGACCGGGACGGTGAATTCACCCCTCCACTTT.

As for this clonotype: Germline and junction disagree at one end, which may indicate a read error. The chain carries TRBV7-8 and TRBJ1-5; 8 nucleotides match TRBD1. CDR1 is SGHVS and CDR2 is FQNEAQ in the germline V gene. CDR3 length equals 14 residues. This chain's CDR3 is CASSSTGGSQPQRF. The CDR3 DNA follows: TGTGCCAGCAGCTCAACAGGGGGATCTCAGCCCCAGCGTTTT.

Details on this clonotype: A read error is possible here, since a much larger clone lies one base away. Without the conserved terminal phenylalanine or tryptophan, this CDR3 likely stems from a read error. The chain links TRBV11-3 to TRBJ2-1, with D maybe TRBD2 (7 bases). V shed 7 bases and J shed 4 bases, with 17 bases lying between them. Germline CDR1 and CDR2: SGHNT and YENEEA. This CDR3 is built from 15 residues. Here the CDR3 DNA reads TGTGCCAGCATAGGGGGGGGACTGGGATACAATGAGCAGTTCCTC. Its protein is CASIGGGLGYNEQFL.

This clonotype has at least ten counts. V is TRBV24-1 and J is TRBJ2-7; no definite D call. The CDR3 covers 11 residues. V was cut by 4 bases and J by 2 bases, with 2 bases left in between. Germline CDR1 and CDR2: KGHDR and SFDVKD. In DNA form, the CDR3 reads TGTGCCACCAGTGACACCTACGAGCAGTACTTC. Protein sequence: CATSDTYEQYF.

This clonotype showed up many times. The chain recombines TRBV11-3 with TRBJ2-3; possible D gene TRBD2, 5 bases. CDR1 and CDR2 from the germline V gene are SGHNT and YENEEA. The CDR3 is made up of 15 amino acids. Trimming stripped 1 base from V and 2 bases from J, with 10 bases between. Here the CDR3 DNA reads TGTGCCAGCAGCTTAGGTGGAGGAACCACAGATACGCAGTATTTT. The encoded protein is CASSLGGGTTDTQYF.

This clonotype appeared many times. The V gene is TRBV9, the J gene TRBJ2-6; TRBD1 matches at 9 bases. The junction had 7 bases not matched to a gene; V was cut back by 3 bases and J by 0 bases. Looked up from germline, CDR1 is SGDLS and CDR2 is YYNGEE. The CDR3 totals 18 residues. CDR3 coding DNA: TGTGCCAGCAGCGCGACCGGGACAGGGAGCTCTGGGGCCAACGTCCTGACTTTC. As protein: CASSATGTGSSGANVLTF.

This clonotype was recorded at least ten times. The chain links TRBV7-6 to TRBJ2-7; 7 bases agree with TRBD2. The V and J ends lost 5 bases and 1 base, in that order; junction bases with no gene match: 5. This CDR3 comprises 14 residues. Germline V lookup: CDR1 SGHVS, CDR2 FNYEAQ. CDR3 bases: TGTGCCAGCAGCCGGGGACTATCTTCCTACGAGCAGTACTTC. Translating it yields CASSRGLSSYEQYF.

About this clonotype itself: This may be a read error, as it is one base from a much larger clone. V usage is TRBV9 and J usage is TRBJ2-7; D might be TRBD1 (6 bases). Germline V CDR1 and CDR2: SGDLS, YYNGEE. The CDR3 length is 14 residues. CDR3 sequence: CASSVGWGRGEQSF. In DNA form, the CDR3 reads TGTGCCAGCAGCGTAGGTTGGGGGCGCGGTGAGCAGTCCTTC.

This clonotype has ten or more counts. Sequence at one end of the junction differs from germline and may be a read error. The chain employs TRBV7-7 and TRBJ2-5; weak D call: TRBD1 (6 bases). The germline V gene has CDR1 SSHAT and CDR2 FNYEAQ (reference sequence). The CDR3 is 14 amino acids. This chain's CDR3 is CASSFPGQQETQYF. CDR3 nucleotides: TGTGCTAGCAGCTTCCCCGGACAGCAAGAGACCCAGTACTTC.

A note on this clonotype: Possible read error: a much larger clone is one base away. The chain has TRBV6-4 and TRBJ2-3, with D unresolved. The V end was cut by 5 bases, the J end by 0 bases, with 12 bases between. Looked up from germline, CDR1 is MRHNA and CDR2 is SNTAGT. The CDR3 loop spans 15 amino acids. CDR3 sequence: CASSPAPDSTDTQYF. The CDR3 DNA reads TGTGCCAGCAGTCCTGCCCCAGATAGCACAGATACGCAGTATTTT.

Many counts were recorded for this clonotype. The CDR3: CASSLGPQGEQYF. The CDR3 DNA follows: TGCGCCAGCAGCTTGGGTCCCCAGGGGGAGCAGTACTTC. V and J are TRBV5-1 and TRBJ2-7; a possible D gene is TRBD1 (6 bases). Trimming pared 0 bases from V and 7 bases from J, leaving 11 bases between. In germline, CDR1 is SGHRS, CDR2 YFSETQ. The CDR3 length is 13 residues.

Concerning this clonotype: A read error may explain this, as a much larger clone is one base away. V gene TRBV6-6 combines with J gene TRBJ2-7, with a tentative D call TRBD1 (5 bases). CDR3 length equals 13 residues. The V end was cut by 5 bases, the J end by 3 bases, with 11 bases between. Germline V gives CDR1 MNHNY, CDR2 SVGAGI (reference sequence). The CDR3 loop is CASSHQGNYEQYF. The CDR3 DNA reads TGTGCCAGCAGTCACCAGGGAAACTACGAGCAGTACTTC.

This clonotype was observed at least ten times. The chain employs TRBV2 and TRBJ1-5; tentatively, D is TRBD1 (5 bases). In germline, CDR1 is SNHLY, CDR2 FYNNEI. The CDR3 runs to 14 residues. V was shortened by 4 bases and J by 7 bases, with 14 bases between the two germline ends. CDR3 DNA sequence: TGTGCCAGCAGTGTAGACAGCCTGGGGCAGCCCCAGCATTTT. Amino acid sequence: CASSVDSLGQPQHF. The variable domain in full, with the rest retrieved from reference TRBV2 and TRBJ1-5, is EPEVTQTPSHQVTQMGQEVILRCVPISNHLYFYWYRQILGQKVEFLVSFYNNEISEKSEIFDDQFSVERPDGSNFTLKIRSTKLEDSAMYFCASSVDSLGQPQHFGDGTRLSIL.

This clonotype came up once. This sequence joins TRBV6-2 or TRBV6-3 and TRBJ2-7; D is ambiguous. CDR1 is MNHEY, CDR2 SVGEGT, per germline. The CDR3 runs to 12 residues. V dropped 2 bases and J dropped 4 bases, with 6 bases sitting between them. The CDR3 sequence: CASSYAIYEQYF. In nucleotides, the CDR3 is TGTGCCAGCAGTTACGCAATATACGAGCAGTACTTC.

Concerning this clonotype: This may arise from a read error, as a much more abundant clone is one base away. This chain connects TRBV24-1 to TRBJ2-7, with a possible D match to TRBD2 (7 bases). The CDR3 has 14 residues. From germline, CDR1 is KGHDR and CDR2 SFDVKD. CDR3 nucleotides: TGTGCCACCAGTGATTCGCCAGGGGAGGGCGAGCAGTGCTTC. Protein product: CATSDSPGEGEQCF.

This clonotype turned up a few times. With a much larger clone just one base away, this may be a read error. Without the conserved terminal phenylalanine or tryptophan, this CDR3 likely stems from a read error. The gene calls are TRBV2 and TRBJ2-3, with 7 positions matching TRBD1. The CDR3 has 13 amino acids. Germline V gives CDR1 SNHLY, CDR2 FYNNEI. Unmatched junction bases numbered 3, after V lost 6 bases and J lost 3 bases. CDR3 bases: TGTGCCAGCAGGGAGACAGGGACAGATACGCAGTATCTT. It codes for CASRETGTDTQYL.

The chain combines TRBV15 with TRBJ2-7; 13 nucleotides align to TRBD2. Trimming took 3 bases from V and 4 from J; bases not matched to a gene: 9. CDR1 is LNHNV, CDR2 YYDKDF, per germline (reference sequence). The CDR3 contains 17 residues. The chain's CDR3 is CATSRWTSGSQQYEQYF. CDR3 sequence (DNA): TGTGCCACCAGCAGGTGGACTAGCGGGAGTCAACAGTACGAGCAGTACTTC. Full variable domain (rest looked up from reference TRBV15 and TRBJ2-7): DAMVIQNPRYQVTQFGKPVTLSCSQTLNHNVMYWYQQKSSQAPKLLFHYYDKDFNNEADTPDNFQSRRPNTSFCFLDIRSPGLGDTAMYLCATSRWTSGSQQYEQYFGPGTRLTVT.